This TCR beta chain was sequenced in a study of T cell responses to AZD1222 COVID-19 vaccine (dated by TCRdb to about 2021). About the full investigation: Because spike-specific TCR depth and breadth did not differ between the two schedules, AZD1222 recipients who got a second dose at roughly 4 weeks were pooled with those who got a second dose at roughly 12 weeks. A total of 230 to 250 trial participants underwent TCR sequencing, of whom some 210 received two doses of AZD1222 and about 25 received two doses of the MenACWY control vaccine. Enrollment into the trials was organized by age into subgroups of 18-55, 56-69 and 70-plus years, and those subgroups contained approximately 150, 30 and 60 TCR-sequenced participants, respectively.

The CDR3 holds 12 amino acids from the cysteine to the phenylalanine. Of all the DNA, just the CDR3 is kept, 36 bases in frame from base 1. The germline V gene provides CDR1 SGHNT and CDR2 YENEEA. V gives up 5 bases and J gives up 3 bases, and the segment between their germline ends measures 7 bases. The time point label, as the study defines it: baseline before first vaccination. Vaccinee samples were obtained from the UK trials COV001 and COV002, which included a single-blind randomized controlled phase 2/3 trial of AZD1222 (ChAdOx1 nCoV-19) in healthy adults. Trial participant PBMC samples were collected at day 0 and day 28 after the second dose for TCRbeta chain sequencing. The CDR3 regions of human TCRbeta chains were analyzed by immunosequencing. Per the original workflow: Repertoire TCRs were matched against a reference library of SARS-CoV-2-specific TCRs generated with the MIRA antigen-specificity platform. Breadth was defined as the fraction of unique TCRs that were SARS-CoV-2-associated. Depth was defined as the fraction of total T cells that were SARS-CoV-2-associated. Using the MIRA data, each spike-specific TCR was assigned both to the spike region to which the TCR was reactive and to a CD4 or CD8 class. Log10-transformed breadth and depth values were compared by one-way ANOVA with Sidak's multiple comparisons tests. This is the immuneACCESS table as TCRdb keeps it, with only in-frame sequences that have V and J called. A part of the clones is gone; compared with another copy, unresolved V genes explain less than half, and the rest is unexplained. V, J and clone size reflect that table, while D and trimming were determined from the DNA. The sample table holds 150,000 or so clones, of which 93% were seen once. In total, the top ten clones hold approximately 1% of the sample.

The paper as a whole reports these results and caveats: Because no day 14 peak-response samples were available, repertoires were characterized only after the peak T cell response. In the small 56-69-year group, the increase in depth fell short of significance, most likely because of low power. Epitopes outside the regions mutated in the B.1.351 and B.1.1.7 variants were reportedly recognized by nearly half of the unique spike-specific TCRs. Conclusions about previously exposed vaccinees are limited because only five to seven AZD1222 recipients were SARS-CoV-2 seropositive at baseline. After two AZD1222 doses, both the breadth and the depth of spike-specific TCRs were significantly higher than at day 0 and than in MenACWY recipients. The vaccine-associated CD4 TCRs covered the entire spike protein, and the dominant responses fell in regions 160-218 and 743-854. Participants were mostly white British, with more females than males. The authors suggested clonal diversity may have been underestimated.

A remark on this clone: No antigen is known for it. No qualities accompany the bases; no much larger clone lies one base away.

The sequence was obtained from an adult in good health. The chain uses TRBV11-3 and TRBJ1-1; no D gene can be assigned with confidence. Material: peripheral blood, obtained on day 0 of AZD1222 vaccination. DNA sequence: TGTGCCAGCAGCCCCCTCCACACTGAAGCTTTCTTT. It translates as CASSPLHTEAFF.